This T cell receptor (beta chain) stems from a study of OX40 agonist ivuxolimab in advanced cancers. Study summary: Eligibility rules accepted prior anti-PD-1, anti-PD-L1 or anti-CTLA-4 therapy, and under 45% had some.

The repertoire was sequenced with immunoSEQ multiplex PCR; TCRdb's copy has only in-frame clones and lacks some. The profile shows tens of thousands of clones, approximately 90% of them singletons. Study-level results: The study observed clonal expansion of CD4+ and CD8+ blood T cells by week 6 at 0.1 to 3.0 mg/kg. Several nonresponders also turned out to have low normalized T-cell clonal expansion.

The V end was cut by 0 bases, the J end by 4 bases, with 12 bases between. The CDR3 loop spans 15 amino acids. Germline V gene sequence: CDR1 LNHNV, CDR2 YYDKDF (reference sequence). About this clone: The antigen remains unidentified.

The TCR was taken from an adult with an advanced solid tumor such as melanoma, head and neck, liver or kidney cancer. Sequencing was performed on CD4+ or CD8+ T cells sorted from blood, taken in a trial of the OX40 agonist ivuxolimab. This sequence joins TRBV15 and TRBJ2-5, with D possibly matching TRBD2 (5 bases). DNA for the CDR3: TGTGCCACCAGCAGAGATCCGGGGAGTGGAGAGACCCAGTACTTC. It yields the protein CATSRDPGSGETQYF.